This T cell receptor beta chain was found in a study of CD8+CD57+ T cells in acquired aplastic anemia (dated by TCRdb to the late 2010s). With regard to the full study: Extracted DNA from sorted CD4+ and CD8+ cells averaged around 3.3 ug, ranging from roughly 0.17 to 30 ug. The paper's findings and limits, for the study overall: Patients and healthy controls showed no significant difference in CD8+ Simpson's diversity (P=0.060). Around 30 CD8+ CDR3 sequences were shared between patients and controls but appeared highly expressed in patients and within their immunodominant clones.

Concerning this clonotype itself: Its antigen has not been determined. The junction departs from the called germline gene at one end, perhaps through a read error.

The germline V gene encodes CDR1 DFQATT and CDR2 SNEGSKA (reference sequence). The CDR3 holds 14 amino acids from the cysteine to the phenylalanine. CDR3 DNA only is kept here, 42 bases in frame from base 1. In this study, sorted CD4+ and CD8+ T cells from the blood of healthy subjects and of severe aplastic anemia patients had their TCR repertoires deep-sequenced. Ficoll-Paque density gradient centrifugation was used to isolate peripheral blood mononuclear cells. Before DNA was extracted, CD4+ and CD8+ T cells were sorted using either FACS or magnetic beads. Genomic DNA was used as template for profiling of TCR beta VDJ combinations and CDR3 sequences. An Illumina HiSeq 2000 was the platform used for TCR repertoire sequencing. The source study handled its data this way. Repertoire assessment relied on Simpson's diversity index, CDR3 size and DJ length profiles, and TRBV/TRBJ rearrangement plots. The most abundant DNA sequence in the deep sequencing data was taken as the immunodominant clone. CDR3 amino acid sequences were screened for sharing across subjects and were compared with published repertoires and the VDJdb database. Using fastp trimming at Q25 and MiXCR clonotype assembly, TCRdb reanalyzed the public sequencing data and kept in-frame beta chains. One record per CDR3 amino acid sequence lists the most common genes and DNA. What appears here as the V and J calls and clone size reflects TCRdb's work, not the paper's. A total of about 190,000 distinct CDR3 sequences appear in this sample, about three fifths of them only once. The ten largest clones add up to 46% of the sample.

Sequencing was performed on sorted CD4+, CD8+, or CD8+CD57+ T cells (not recorded which) from PBMCs. This TCR was sampled from a human donor with severe aplastic anemia or a healthy control (not recorded which). Recombination connected TRBV20-1 to TRBJ2-5; 8 junctional bases match TRBD2. The nucleotides are TGCAGTGCCCGGGGGGGGGCGCAATCGGAGACCCGGTACTTC. This sequence encodes CSARGGAQSETRYF.